This T cell receptor (beta chain) was identified during a study of blood T cell repertoires in COVID-19. Across the study: Italy, Spain and the United States were the sources of the convalescent and acute COVID-19 samples. In each case, the material was cDNA or gDNA derived from T cells, B-cell-depleted T cells, or PBMCs.

In the authors' methods: Reference gene primer amplification yielded estimated nucleated cell counts. The assay was immunoSEQ multiplex PCR, and TCRdb's table has in-frame clones only and misses some. V and J calls and clone size come straight from that table; D and trimming were deduced from the DNA. The sample shows around 68,000 clones, approximately 90% of them seen only once. The germline V gene encodes CDR1 LGHDT and CDR2 YNNKEL (reference sequence). Trimming took 1 base from V and 0 from J, leaving 6 bases between them. The CDR3 runs 14 residues. This sequence joins TRBV3-1 (or the pseudogene TRBV3-2) and TRBJ2-5, with D unresolved. The receptor was isolated from a human donor in a cohort sampled during active COVID-19. Material: peripheral blood. The CDR3 reads CASSQGANQETQYF. The CDR3 DNA is TGTGCCAGCAGCCAAGGAGCCAACCAAGAGACCCAGTACTTC.